The rows below give T cell receptor beta chains drawn from one sample of a study of blood T cell repertoires in COVID-19. TCRdb's table, derived via immunoSEQ multiplex PCR, lists solely in-frame clones and lacks some. The sample yields over 200,000 clones, about 90% seen once. Sequencing used PBMCs or T cells enriched from blood (not recorded which). These receptors were taken from a woman aged 45-60 years in a cohort exposed to, infected with or recovered from COVID-19 (not recorded which). Both conserved end residues are part of each CDR3. Each record gives: V gene, J gene, CDR3 protein.

TRBV12-3/TRBV12-4	TRBJ1-2	CASSSGYYGYTF
TRBV2	TRBJ2-1	CASSERQGRFNGQFF
TRBV4-3	TRBJ1-3	CASSQEPGLRGNTIYF
TRBV2	TRBJ2-7	CASSEVYSYEQYF
TRBV7-9	TRBJ1-6	CASSEGAHNSPLHF
TRBV19	TRBJ2-2	CASSNRVAGELFF
TRBV7-2	TRBJ1-6	CASSSDRDSPLHF
TRBV27	TRBJ1-2	CASSLSGQQPNYGYTF
TRBV2	TRBJ2-3	CASSEDRLAGTDTQYF
TRBV5-1	TRBJ1-1	CASSSSGQGNTEAFF
TRBV3-1/TRBV3-2	TRBJ1-2	CASSQETDKGHGYTF
TRBV28	TRBJ1-6	CASSLFADRSSNSPLHF
TRBV6-5	TRBJ2-7	CASSYSRGLKQYF
TRBV9	TRBJ1-1	CASSLRGSPVTTEAFF
TRBV28	TRBJ1-2	CASSRDHGYTF
TRBV30	TRBJ1-2	CAWLEQGWGYTF
TRBV4-1	TRBJ1-6	CASSQDGYYNSPLHF
TRBV25-1	TRBJ1-1	CASSEGRAGDAFF
TRBV27	TRBJ1-1	CASNPTAALFMNTEAFF
TRBV3-1/TRBV3-2	TRBJ2-7	CASSQELLAKAYEQYF
TRBV24-1	TRBJ2-2	CATSDAVTSTGELFF
TRBV30	TRBJ1-1	CAWSEHYEAFF
TRBV4-1	TRBJ2-3	CASSQGGRGTDTQYF
TRBV15	TRBJ1-1	CATSRHLRGNTEAFF
TRBV5-1	TRBJ2-3	CASSLALAGGRTDTQYF
TRBV18	TRBJ1-2	CASSQRDSNYGYTF
TRBV11-3	TRBJ1-6	CASSLGQNNSPLHF
TRBV11-2	TRBJ1-1	CASSFQGAGEAFF